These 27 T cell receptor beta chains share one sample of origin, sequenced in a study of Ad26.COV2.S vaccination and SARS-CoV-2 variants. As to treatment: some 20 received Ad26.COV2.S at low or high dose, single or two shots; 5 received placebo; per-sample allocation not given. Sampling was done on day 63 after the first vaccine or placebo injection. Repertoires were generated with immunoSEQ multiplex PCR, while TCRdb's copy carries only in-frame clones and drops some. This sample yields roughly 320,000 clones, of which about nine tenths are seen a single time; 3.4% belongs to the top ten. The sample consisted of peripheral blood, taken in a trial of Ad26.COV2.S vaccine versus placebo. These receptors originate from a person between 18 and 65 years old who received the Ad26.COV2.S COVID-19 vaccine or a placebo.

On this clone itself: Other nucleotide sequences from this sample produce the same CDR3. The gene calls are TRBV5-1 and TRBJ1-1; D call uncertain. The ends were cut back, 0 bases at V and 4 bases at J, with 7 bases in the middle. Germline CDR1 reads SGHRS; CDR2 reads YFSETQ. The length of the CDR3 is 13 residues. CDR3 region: CASSLGVGTEAFF. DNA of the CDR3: TGCGCCAGCAGCTTGGGGGTTGGCACTGAAGCTTTCTTT. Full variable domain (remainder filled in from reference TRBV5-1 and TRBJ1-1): KAGVTQTPRYLIKTRGQQVTLSCSPISGHRSVSWYQQTPGQGLQFLFEYFSETQRNKGNFPGRFSGRQFSNSRSEMNVSTLELGDSALYLCASSLGVGTEAFFGQGTRLTVV.

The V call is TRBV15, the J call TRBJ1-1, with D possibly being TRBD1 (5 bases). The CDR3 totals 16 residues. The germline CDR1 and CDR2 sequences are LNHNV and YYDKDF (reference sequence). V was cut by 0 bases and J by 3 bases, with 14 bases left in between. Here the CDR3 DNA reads TGTGCCACCAGCAGAGATCGAGGCCTAGGGGACACTGAAGCTTTCTTT. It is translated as CATSRDRGLGDTEAFF.

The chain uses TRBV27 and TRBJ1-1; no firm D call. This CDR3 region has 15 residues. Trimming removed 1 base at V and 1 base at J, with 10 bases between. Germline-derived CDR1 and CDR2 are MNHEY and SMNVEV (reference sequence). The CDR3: CASSLYPAPNTEAFF. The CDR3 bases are TGTGCCAGCAGTTTATACCCGGCCCCGAACACTGAAGCTTTCTTT.

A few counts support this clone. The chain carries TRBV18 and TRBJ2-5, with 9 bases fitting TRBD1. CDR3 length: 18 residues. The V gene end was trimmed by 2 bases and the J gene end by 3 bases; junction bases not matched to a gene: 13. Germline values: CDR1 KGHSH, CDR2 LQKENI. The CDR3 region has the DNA TGTGCCAGCTCACCAACAACAGGGGGCTTCCTCGAGAAAGAGACCCAGTACTTC. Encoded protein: CASSPTTGGFLEKETQYF. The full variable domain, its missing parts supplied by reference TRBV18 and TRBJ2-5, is NAGVMQNPRHLVRRRGQEARLRCSPMKGHSHVYWYRQLPEEGLKFMVYLQKENIIDESGMPKERFSAEFPKEGPSILRIQQVVRGDSAAYFCASSPTTGGFLEKETQYFGPGTRLLVL.

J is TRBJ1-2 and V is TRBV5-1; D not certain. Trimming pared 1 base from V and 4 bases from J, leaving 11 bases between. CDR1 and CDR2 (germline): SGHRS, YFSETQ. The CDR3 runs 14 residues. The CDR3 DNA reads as TGCGCCAGCAGCTTGTTGACATCTGGCTATGGCTACACCTTC. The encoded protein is CASSLLTSGYGYTF.

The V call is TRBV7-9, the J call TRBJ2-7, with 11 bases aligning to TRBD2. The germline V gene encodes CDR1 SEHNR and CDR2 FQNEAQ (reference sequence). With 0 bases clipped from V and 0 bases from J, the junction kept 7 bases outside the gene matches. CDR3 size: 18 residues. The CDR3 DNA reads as TGTGCCAGCAGCTTAGCGGGACTAGCGGTCCAGAGCTCCTACGAGCAGTACTTC. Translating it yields CASSLAGLAVQSSYEQYF.

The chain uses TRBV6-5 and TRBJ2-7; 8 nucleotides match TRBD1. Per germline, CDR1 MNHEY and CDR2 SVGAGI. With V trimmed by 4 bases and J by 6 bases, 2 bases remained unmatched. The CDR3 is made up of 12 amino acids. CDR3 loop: CASSFGQGEQYF. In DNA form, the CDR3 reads TGTGCCAGCAGTTTCGGACAGGGCGAGCAGTACTTC.

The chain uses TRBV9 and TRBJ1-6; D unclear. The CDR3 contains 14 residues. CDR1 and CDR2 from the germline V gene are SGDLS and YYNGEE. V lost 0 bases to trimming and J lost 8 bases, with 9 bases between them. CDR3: CASSVDIGDSPLHF. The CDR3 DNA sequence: TGTGCCAGCAGCGTAGATATTGGGGATTCACCCCTCCACTTT.

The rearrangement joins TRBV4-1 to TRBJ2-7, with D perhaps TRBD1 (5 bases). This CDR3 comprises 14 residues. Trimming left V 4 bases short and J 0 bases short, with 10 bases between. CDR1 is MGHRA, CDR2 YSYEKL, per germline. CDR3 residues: CASSLRQSSYEQYF. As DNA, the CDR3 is TGCGCCAGCAGCCTGAGACAGTCCTCCTACGAGCAGTACTTC.

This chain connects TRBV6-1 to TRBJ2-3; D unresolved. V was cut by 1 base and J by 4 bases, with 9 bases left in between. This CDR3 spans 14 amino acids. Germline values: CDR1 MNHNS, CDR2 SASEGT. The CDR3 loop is CASSEVIGADTQYF. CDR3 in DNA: TGTGCCAGCAGTGAAGTGATTGGGGCAGATACGCAGTATTTT.

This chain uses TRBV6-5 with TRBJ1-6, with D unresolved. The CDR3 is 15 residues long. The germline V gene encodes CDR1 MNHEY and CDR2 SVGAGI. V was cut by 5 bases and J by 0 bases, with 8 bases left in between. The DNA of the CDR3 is TGTGCCAGCAGTACGAGAAGCTCCTATAATTCACCCCTCCACTTT. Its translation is CASSTRSSYNSPLHF.

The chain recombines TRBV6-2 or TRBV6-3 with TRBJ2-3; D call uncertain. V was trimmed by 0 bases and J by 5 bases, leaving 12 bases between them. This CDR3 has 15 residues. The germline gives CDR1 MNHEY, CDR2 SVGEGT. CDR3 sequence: CASSYSTQGGDTQYF. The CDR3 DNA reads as TGTGCCAGCAGTTACTCGACGCAAGGTGGAGATACGCAGTATTTT.

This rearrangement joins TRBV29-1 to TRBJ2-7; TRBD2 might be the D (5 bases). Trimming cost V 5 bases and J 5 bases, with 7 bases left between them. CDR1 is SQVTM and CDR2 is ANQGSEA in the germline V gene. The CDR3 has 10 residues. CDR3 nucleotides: TGCAGCGTTCGAGGGAACGAGCAGTACTTC. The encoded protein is CSVRGNEQYF.

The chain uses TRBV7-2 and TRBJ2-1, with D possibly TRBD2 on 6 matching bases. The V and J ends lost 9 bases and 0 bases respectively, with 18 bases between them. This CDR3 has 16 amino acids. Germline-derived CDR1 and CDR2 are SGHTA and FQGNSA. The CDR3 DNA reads TGTGCCAGGACGCCGGAGGCGGGGCCCTCCTACAATGAGCAGTTCTTC. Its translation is CARTPEAGPSYNEQFF.

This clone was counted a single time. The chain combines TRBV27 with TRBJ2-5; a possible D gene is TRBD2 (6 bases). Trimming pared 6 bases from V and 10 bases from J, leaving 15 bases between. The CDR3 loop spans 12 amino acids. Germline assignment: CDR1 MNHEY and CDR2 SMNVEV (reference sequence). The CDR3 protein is CASSSVPGDQYF. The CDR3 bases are TGTGCCAGCAGCTCGGTCCCGGGGGACCAGTACTTC.

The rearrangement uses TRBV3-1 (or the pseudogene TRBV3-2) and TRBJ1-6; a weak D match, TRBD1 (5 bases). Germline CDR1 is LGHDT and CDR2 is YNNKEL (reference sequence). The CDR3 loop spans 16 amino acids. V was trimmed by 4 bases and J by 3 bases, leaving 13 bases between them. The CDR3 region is CASSRGGGLYNSPLHF. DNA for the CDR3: TGTGCCAGCAGCCGGGGCGGGGGACTCTATAATTCACCCCTCCACTTT.

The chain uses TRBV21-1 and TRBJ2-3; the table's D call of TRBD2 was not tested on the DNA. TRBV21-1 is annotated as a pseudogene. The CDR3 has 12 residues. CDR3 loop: CASRGGLDTQYF. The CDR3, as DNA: TGTGCCAGCAGGGGCGGGTTAGATACGCAGTATTTT.

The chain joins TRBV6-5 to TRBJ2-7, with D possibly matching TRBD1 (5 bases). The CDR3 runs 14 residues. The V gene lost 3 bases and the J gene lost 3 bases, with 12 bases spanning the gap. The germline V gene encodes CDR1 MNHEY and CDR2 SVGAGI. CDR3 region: CASSYGALGYEQYF. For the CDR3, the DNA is TGTGCCAGCAGTTATGGGGCTCTGGGCTACGAGCAGTACTTC.

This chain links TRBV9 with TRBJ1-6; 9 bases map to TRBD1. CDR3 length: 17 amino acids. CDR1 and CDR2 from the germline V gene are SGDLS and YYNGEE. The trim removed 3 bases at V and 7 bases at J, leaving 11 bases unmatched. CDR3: CASSARLDRGQNSPLHF. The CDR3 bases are TGTGCCAGCAGCGCCCGCTTGGACAGGGGTCAAAATTCACCCCTCCACTTT.

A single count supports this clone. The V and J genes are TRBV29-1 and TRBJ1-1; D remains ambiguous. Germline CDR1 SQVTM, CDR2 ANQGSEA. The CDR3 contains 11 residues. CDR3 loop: CRELRNTEAFF. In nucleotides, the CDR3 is TGCAGAGAGCTGAGGAACACTGAAGCTTTCTTT.

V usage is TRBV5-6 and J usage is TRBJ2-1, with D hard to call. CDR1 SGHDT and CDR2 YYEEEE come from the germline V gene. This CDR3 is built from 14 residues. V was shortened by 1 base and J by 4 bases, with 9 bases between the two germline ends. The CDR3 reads CASSLSGAYNEQFF. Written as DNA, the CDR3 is TGTGCCAGCAGCTTGTCGGGCGCTTACAATGAGCAGTTCTTC.

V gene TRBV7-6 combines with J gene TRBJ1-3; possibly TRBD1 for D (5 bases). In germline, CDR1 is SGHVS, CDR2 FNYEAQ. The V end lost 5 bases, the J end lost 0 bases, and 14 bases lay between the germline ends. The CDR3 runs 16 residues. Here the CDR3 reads CASSPSAGTSGNTIYF. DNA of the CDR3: TGTGCCAGCAGCCCCTCTGCAGGGACCTCTGGAAACACCATATATTTT. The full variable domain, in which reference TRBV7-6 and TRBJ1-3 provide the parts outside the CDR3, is GAGVSQSPRYKVTKRGQDVALRCDPISGHVSLYWYRQALGQGPEFLTYFNYEAQQDKSGLPNDRFSAERPEGSISTLTIQRTEQRDSAMYRCASSPSAGTSGNTIYFGEGSWLTVV.

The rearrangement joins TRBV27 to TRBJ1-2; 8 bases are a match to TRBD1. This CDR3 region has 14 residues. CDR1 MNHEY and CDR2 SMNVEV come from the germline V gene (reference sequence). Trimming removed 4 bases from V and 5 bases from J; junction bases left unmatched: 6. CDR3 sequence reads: CASSSPGQVYGYTF. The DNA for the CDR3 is TGTGCCAGCAGTTCCCCGGGACAGGTGTATGGCTACACCTTC.

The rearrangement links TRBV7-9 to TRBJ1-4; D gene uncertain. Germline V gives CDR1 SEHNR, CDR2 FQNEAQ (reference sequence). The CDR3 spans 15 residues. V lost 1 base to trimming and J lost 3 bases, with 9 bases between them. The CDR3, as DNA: TGTGCCAGCAGCTTAGGGTTACACGCTAATGAAAAACTGTTTTTT. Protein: CASSLGLHANEKLFF.

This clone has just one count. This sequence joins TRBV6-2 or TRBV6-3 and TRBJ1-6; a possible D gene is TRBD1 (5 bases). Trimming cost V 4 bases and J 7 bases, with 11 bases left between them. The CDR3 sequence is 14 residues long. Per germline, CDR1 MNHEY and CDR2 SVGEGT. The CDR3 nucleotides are TGTGCCAGCAGTTGGATCGGGGGAAATTCACCCCTCCACTTT. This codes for CASSWIGGNSPLHF.

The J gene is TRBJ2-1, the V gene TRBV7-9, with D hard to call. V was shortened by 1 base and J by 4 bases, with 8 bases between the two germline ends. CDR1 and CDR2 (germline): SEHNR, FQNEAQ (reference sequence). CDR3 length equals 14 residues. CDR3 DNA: TGTGCCAGCAGCTTAGGGGCACTATACAATGAGCAGTTCTTC. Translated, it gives CASSLGALYNEQFF.

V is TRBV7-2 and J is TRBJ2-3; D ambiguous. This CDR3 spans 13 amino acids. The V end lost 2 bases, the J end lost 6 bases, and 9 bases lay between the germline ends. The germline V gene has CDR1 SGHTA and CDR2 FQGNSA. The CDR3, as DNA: TGTGCCAGCAGCTTAATTGTTGGGGATACGCAGTATTTT. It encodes CASSLIVGDTQYF. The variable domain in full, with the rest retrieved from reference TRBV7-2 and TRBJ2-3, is GAGVSQSPSNKVTEKGKDVELRCDPISGHTALYWYRQSLGQGLEFLIYFQGNSAPDKSGLPSDRFSAERTGGSVSTLTIQRTQQEDSAVYLCASSLIVGDTQYFGPGTRLTVL.